This T cell receptor (beta chain) came from a study of control samples from healthy donors and cancer patients. The germline CDR1 and CDR2 sequences are KGHSH and LQKENI. The CDR3 consists of 14 residues. The ends were cut back, 2 bases at V and 6 bases at J, with 11 bases in the middle. The method was immunoSEQ multiplex PCR; TCRdb's version includes in-frame clones alone and lacks a portion of them. The sample consists of roughly 370,000 clones, 75% to 95% of them appearing once. Sequenced material: PBMCs. V usage is TRBV18 and J usage is TRBJ1-5; perhaps TRBD1 as D (5 bases). The receptor comes from a man aged 35-49 years with head and neck cancer. The CDR3 region is CASSPTREGQPQHF. The CDR3 DNA sequence: TGTGCCAGCTCACCAACCAGGGAAGGTCAGCCCCAGCATTTT.